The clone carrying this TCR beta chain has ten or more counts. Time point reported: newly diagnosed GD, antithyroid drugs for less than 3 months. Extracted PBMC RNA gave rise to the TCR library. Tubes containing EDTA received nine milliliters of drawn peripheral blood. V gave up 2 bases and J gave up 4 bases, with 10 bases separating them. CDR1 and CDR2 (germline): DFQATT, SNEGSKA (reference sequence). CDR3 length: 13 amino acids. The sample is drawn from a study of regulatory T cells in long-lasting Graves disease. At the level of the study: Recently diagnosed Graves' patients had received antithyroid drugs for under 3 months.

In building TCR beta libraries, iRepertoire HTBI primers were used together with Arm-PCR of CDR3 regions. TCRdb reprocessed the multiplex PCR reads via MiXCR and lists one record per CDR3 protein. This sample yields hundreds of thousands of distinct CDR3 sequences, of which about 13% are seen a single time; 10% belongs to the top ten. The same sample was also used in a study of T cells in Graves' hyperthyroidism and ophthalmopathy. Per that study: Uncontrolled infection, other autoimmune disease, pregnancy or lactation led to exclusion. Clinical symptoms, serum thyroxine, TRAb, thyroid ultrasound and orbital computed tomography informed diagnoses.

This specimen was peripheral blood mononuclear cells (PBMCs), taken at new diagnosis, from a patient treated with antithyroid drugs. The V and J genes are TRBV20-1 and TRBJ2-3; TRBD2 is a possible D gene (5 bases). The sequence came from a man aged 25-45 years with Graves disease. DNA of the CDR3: TGCAGTGCTAGAAAGCTAGCCGCAGATACGCAGTATTTT. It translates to CSARKLAADTQYF.